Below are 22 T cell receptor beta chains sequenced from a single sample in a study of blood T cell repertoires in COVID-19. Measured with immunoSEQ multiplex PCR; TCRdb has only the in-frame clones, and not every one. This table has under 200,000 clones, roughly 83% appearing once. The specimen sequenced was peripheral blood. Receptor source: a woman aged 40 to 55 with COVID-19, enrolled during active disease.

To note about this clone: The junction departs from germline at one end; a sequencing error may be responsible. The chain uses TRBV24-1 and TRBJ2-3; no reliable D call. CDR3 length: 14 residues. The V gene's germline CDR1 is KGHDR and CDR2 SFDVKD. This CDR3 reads CATSGPSGTNTQYF. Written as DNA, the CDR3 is TGTGCCACCAGTGGCCCGTCAGGCACAAATACGCAGTATTTT.

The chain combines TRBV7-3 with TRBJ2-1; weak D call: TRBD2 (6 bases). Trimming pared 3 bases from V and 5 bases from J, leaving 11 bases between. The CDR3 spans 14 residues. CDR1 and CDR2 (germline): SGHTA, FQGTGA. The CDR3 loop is CASSFGGIDNEQFF. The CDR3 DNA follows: TGTGCCAGCAGCTTCGGCGGGATTGACAATGAGCAGTTCTTC.

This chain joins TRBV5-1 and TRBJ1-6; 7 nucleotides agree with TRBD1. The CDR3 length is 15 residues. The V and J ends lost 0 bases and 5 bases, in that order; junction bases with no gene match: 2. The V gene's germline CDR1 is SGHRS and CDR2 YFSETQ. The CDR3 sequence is CASSLGGTDNSPLHF. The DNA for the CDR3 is TGCGCCAGCAGCTTGGGTGGGACAGATAATTCACCCCTCCACTTT.

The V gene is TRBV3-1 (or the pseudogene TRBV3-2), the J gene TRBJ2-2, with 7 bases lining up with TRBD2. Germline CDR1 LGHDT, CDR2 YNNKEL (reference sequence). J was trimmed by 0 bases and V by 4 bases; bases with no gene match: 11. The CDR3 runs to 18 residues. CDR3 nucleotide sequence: TGTGCCAGCAGCCGCCTGGAAATTAGCGGGCCGAACACCGGGGAGCTGTTTTTT. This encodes CASSRLEISGPNTGELFF.

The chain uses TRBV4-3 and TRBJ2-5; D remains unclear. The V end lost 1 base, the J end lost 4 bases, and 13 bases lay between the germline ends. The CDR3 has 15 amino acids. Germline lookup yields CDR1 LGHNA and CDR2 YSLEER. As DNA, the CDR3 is TGCGCCAGCAGCCAAGCCCCCAAGACACGAGAGACCCAGTACTTC. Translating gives CASSQAPKTRETQYF.

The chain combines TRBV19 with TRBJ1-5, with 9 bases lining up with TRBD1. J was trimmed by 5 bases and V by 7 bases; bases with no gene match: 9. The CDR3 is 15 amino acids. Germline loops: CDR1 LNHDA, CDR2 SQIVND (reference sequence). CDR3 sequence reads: CASTQGQGKHQPQHF. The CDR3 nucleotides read TGTGCCAGTACCCAAGGACAGGGGAAACATCAGCCCCAGCATTTT. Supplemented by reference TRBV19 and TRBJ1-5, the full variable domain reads DGGITQSPKYLFRKEGQNVTLSCEQNLNHDAMYWYRQDPGQGLRLIYYSQIVNDFQKGDIAEGYSVSREKKESFPLTVTSAQKNPTAFYLCASTQGQGKHQPQHFGDGTRLSIL.

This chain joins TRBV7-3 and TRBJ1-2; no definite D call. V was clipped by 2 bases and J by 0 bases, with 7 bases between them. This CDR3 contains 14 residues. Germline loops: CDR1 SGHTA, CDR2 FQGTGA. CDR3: CASSLFPSNYGYTF. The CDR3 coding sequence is TGTGCCAGCAGCTTATTTCCTTCTAACTATGGCTACACCTTC.

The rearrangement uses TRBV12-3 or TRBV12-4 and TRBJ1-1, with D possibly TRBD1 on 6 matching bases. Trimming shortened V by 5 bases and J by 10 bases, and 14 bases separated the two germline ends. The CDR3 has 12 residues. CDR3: CASSLQGFLAFF. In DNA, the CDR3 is TGTGCCAGCAGTCTACAGGGTTTCCTAGCTTTCTTT.

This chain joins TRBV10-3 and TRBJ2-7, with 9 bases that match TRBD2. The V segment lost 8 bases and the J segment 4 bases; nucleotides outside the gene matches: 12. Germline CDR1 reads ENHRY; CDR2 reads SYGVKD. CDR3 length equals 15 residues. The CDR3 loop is CAIGDSGGFIYEQYF. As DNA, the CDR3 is TGTGCCATCGGGGATAGCGGGGGTTTTATATACGAGCAGTACTTC.

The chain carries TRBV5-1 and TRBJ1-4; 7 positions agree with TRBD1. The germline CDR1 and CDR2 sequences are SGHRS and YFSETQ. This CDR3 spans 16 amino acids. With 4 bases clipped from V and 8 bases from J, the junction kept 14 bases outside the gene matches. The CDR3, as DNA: TGCGCCAGCAGCGGAGCTGACAGGGTGCTGTTAGAAAAACTGTTTTTT. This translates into CASSGADRVLLEKLFF.

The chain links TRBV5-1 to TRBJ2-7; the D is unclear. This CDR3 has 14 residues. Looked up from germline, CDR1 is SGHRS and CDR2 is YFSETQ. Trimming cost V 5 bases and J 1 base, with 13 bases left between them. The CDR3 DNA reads TGCGCCAGCAGTGAGAGCCCTCAATCCTACGAGCAGTACTTC. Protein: CASSESPQSYEQYF.

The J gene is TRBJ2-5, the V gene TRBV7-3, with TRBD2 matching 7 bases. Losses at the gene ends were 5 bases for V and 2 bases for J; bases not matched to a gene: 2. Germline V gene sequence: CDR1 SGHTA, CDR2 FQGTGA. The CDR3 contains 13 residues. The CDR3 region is CASSAGVQETQYF. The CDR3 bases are TGTGCCAGCAGCGCGGGGGTACAAGAGACCCAGTACTTC. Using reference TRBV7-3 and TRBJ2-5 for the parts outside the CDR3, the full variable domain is GAGVSQTPSNKVTEKGKYVELRCDPISGHTALYWYRQSLGQGPEFLIYFQGTGAADDSGLPNDRFFAVRPEGSVSTLKIQRTERGDSAVYLCASSAGVQETQYFGPGTRLLVL.

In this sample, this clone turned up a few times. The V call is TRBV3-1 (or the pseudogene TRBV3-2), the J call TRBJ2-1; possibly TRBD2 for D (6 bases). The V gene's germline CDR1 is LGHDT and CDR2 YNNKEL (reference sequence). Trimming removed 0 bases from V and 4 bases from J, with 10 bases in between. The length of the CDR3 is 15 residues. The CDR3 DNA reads TGTGCCAGCAGCCAAGATTTAGGAGGGTACAATGAGCAGTTCTTC. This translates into CASSQDLGGYNEQFF.

As DNA, the CDR3 is TGCGCCAGCAGCCCGACAGGGGTGAACACTGAAGCTTTCTTT. Its protein product is CASSPTGVNTEAFF. The chain joins TRBV5-1 to TRBJ1-1; 8 bases are shared with TRBD1. This CDR3 comprises 14 residues. With V trimmed by 4 bases and J by 0 bases, 2 bases remained unmatched. The V gene's germline CDR1 is SGHRS and CDR2 YFSETQ. The full variable domain, in which reference TRBV5-1 and TRBJ1-1 provide the parts outside the CDR3, is KAGVTQTPRYLIKTRGQQVTLSCSPISGHRSVSWYQQTPGQGLQFLFEYFSETQRNKGNFPGRFSGRQFSNSRSEMNVSTLELGDSALYLCASSPTGVNTEAFFGQGTRLTVV.

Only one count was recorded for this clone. The CDR3 DNA reads as TGTGCCAGCTCACCAGCGGGGGGACATGGCTACACCTTC. It yields the protein CASSPAGGHGYTF. The chain is built from TRBV18 and TRBJ1-2; weak D call: TRBD1 (5 bases). This CDR3 is 13 amino acids long. Germline lookup yields CDR1 KGHSH and CDR2 LQKENI. The ends were cut back, 2 bases at V and 6 bases at J, with 10 bases in the middle. The complete variable domain, with remaining parts taken from reference TRBV18 and TRBJ1-2, reads NAGVMQNPRHLVRRRGQEARLRCSPMKGHSHVYWYRQLPEEGLKFMVYLQKENIIDESGMPKERFSAEFPKEGPSILRIQQVVRGDSAAYFCASSPAGGHGYTFGSGTRLTVV.

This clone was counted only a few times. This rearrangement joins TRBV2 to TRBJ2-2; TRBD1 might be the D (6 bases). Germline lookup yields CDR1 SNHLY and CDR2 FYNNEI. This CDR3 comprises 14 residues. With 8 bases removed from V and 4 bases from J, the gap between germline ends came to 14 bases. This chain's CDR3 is CASRRQESTGELFF. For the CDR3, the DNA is TGTGCCAGCCGTAGACAGGAATCCACCGGGGAGCTGTTTTTT. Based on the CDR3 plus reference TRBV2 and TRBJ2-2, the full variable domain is EPEVTQTPSHQVTQMGQEVILRCVPISNHLYFYWYRQILGQKVEFLVSFYNNEISEKSEIFDDQFSVERPDGSNFTLKIRSTKLEDSAMYFCASRRQESTGELFFGEGSRLTVL.

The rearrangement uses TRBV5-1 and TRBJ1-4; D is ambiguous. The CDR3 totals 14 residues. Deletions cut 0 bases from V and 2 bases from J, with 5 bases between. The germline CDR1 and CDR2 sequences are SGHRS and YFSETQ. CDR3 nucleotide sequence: TGCGCCAGCAGCTTGGGGGCCACTAATGAAAAACTGTTTTTT. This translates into CASSLGATNEKLFF. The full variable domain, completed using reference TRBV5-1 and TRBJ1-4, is KAGVTQTPRYLIKTRGQQVTLSCSPISGHRSVSWYQQTPGQGLQFLFEYFSETQRNKGNFPGRFSGRQFSNSRSEMNVSTLELGDSALYLCASSLGATNEKLFFGSGTQLSVL.

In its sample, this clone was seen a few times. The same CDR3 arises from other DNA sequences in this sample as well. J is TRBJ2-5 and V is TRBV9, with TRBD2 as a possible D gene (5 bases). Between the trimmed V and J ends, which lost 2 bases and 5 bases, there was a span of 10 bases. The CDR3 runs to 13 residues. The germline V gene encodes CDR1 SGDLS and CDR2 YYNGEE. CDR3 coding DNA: TGTGCCAGCAGCGTGGACTTGGAGGAGACCCAGTACTTC. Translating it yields CASSVDLEETQYF.

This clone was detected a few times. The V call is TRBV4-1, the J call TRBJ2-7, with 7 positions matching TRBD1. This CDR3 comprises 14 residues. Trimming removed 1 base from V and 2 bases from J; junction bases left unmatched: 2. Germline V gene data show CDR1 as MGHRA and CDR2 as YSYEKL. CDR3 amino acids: CASSQVDRAYEQYF. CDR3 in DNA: TGCGCCAGCAGCCAAGTCGACAGGGCCTACGAGCAGTACTTC.

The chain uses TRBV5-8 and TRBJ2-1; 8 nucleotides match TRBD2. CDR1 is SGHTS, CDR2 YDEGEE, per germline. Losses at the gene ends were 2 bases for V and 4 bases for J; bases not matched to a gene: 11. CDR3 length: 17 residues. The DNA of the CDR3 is TGTGCCAGCAGCTTCCCGATCGCGACTAGCGTTTACAATGAGCAGTTCTTC. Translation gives CASSFPIATSVYNEQFF.

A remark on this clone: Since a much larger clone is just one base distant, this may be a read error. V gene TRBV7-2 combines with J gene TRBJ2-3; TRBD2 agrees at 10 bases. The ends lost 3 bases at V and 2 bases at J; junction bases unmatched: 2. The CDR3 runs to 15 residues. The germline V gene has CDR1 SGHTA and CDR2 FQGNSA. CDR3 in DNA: TGTGCCAGCAGCTTGACTAGCGGGTCCACAGATACGCAGTATTTT. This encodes CASSLTSGSTDTQYF.

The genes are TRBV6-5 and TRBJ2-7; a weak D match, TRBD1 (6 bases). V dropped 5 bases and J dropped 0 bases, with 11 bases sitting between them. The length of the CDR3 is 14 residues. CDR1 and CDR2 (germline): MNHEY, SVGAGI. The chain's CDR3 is CASSPSGVSYEQYF. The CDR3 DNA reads TGTGCCAGCAGTCCTTCAGGGGTCTCCTACGAGCAGTACTTC.